A single sample gave rise to the 8 T cell receptor beta chains below, sequenced in a study of vaccination and CD4 T cells after COVID-19. Their target antigens are unknown. Treatment in this sample: roughly ten-day PBMC culture with coronavirus spike peptide pools or control peptides (ViraFEST assay). The Oncomine TCR Beta short-read assay was applied to DNA of cultured CD4+ T cells. TCRdb recomputed calls from the PCR reads with MiXCR, one row per CDR3 protein. Of 3,400 or so distinct CDR3 sequences detected, 80% appear once; the ten largest clones hold about 42%. The sequenced sample consisted of CD4+ T cells from blood, cultured in vitro. Receptor source: a human donor who had recovered from COVID-19.

The genes are TRBV6-5 and TRBJ1-5; no reliable D call. The germline gives CDR1 MNHEY, CDR2 SVGAGI. Between the trimmed V and J ends, which lost 0 bases and 6 bases, there was a span of 9 bases. The CDR3 totals 14 residues. The chain's CDR3 is CASSYSRAPQPQHF. CDR3 nucleotide sequence: TGTGCCAGCAGTTACTCCCGGGCACCTCAGCCCCAGCATTTT.

In this sample, this clonotype is large. This chain joins TRBV19 and TRBJ1-2; D is possibly TRBD1 (5 bases). Germline V lookup: CDR1 LNHDA, CDR2 SQIVND (reference sequence). The CDR3 is made up of 14 amino acids. The ends were cut back, 4 bases at V and 8 bases at J, with 17 bases in the middle. The CDR3 sequence: CASSTGRDVGGYTF. The CDR3 DNA follows: TGTGCCAGTAGTACCGGACGGGACGTAGGGGGCTACACCTTC.

The chain joins TRBV7-2 to TRBJ1-3; weak D call: TRBD1 (5 bases). The length of the CDR3 is 16 residues. Looked up from germline, CDR1 is SGHTA and CDR2 is FQGNSA. The V end lost 1 base, the J end lost 2 bases, and 12 bases lay between the germline ends. CDR3 sequence: CASSLVGGTAGNTIYF. The DNA for the CDR3 is TGTGCCAGCAGCTTAGTCGGGGGAACTGCTGGAAACACCATATATTTT.

The chain carries TRBV7-3 and TRBJ1-1; maybe TRBD1 (5 bases). This CDR3 region has 15 residues. Trimming left V 5 bases short and J 7 bases short, with 20 bases between. CDR1 is SGHTA, CDR2 FQGTGA, per germline. CDR3: CASSALEGWGGEAFF. CDR3 bases: TGTGCCAGCAGCGCCCTAGAAGGGTGGGGCGGTGAAGCTTTCTTT.

The chain employs TRBV19 and TRBJ1-5, with TRBD1 matching over 7 bases. The CDR3 has 16 residues. Trimming cost V 2 bases and J 6 bases; bases outside gene matches: 10. From germline, CDR1 is LNHDA and CDR2 SQIVND (reference sequence). The CDR3 sequence: CASSISDRVRGQPQHF. The DNA of the CDR3 is TGTGCCAGTAGTATATCTGACAGGGTAAGAGGTCAGCCCCAGCATTTT.

CDR3 DNA sequence: TGTGCCAGCAGTGAAGACGGCTCCGTGTATGGAGCTTTCTTT. Encoded protein: CASSEDGSVYGAFF. This chain joins TRBV2 and TRBJ1-1, with D unresolved. The CDR3 totals 14 residues. Deletions cut 1 base from V and 10 bases from J, with 16 bases between. CDR1 and CDR2 (germline): SNHLY, FYNNEI.

This chain joins TRBV20-1 and TRBJ2-7; D gene ambiguous. The CDR3 consists of 11 residues. The germline V gene has CDR1 DFQATT and CDR2 SNEGSKA (reference sequence). V shed 6 bases and J shed 3 bases, with 9 bases lying between them. In DNA, the CDR3 is TGCAGTGCCTCTAGGGACTACGAGCAGTACTTC. This encodes CSASRDYEQYF.

V and J are TRBV7-9 and TRBJ1-2, with 9 bases lining up with TRBD1. The CDR3 length is 14 residues. CDR1 is SEHNR, CDR2 FQNEAQ, per germline (reference sequence). The V segment lost 3 bases and the J segment 4 bases; nucleotides outside the gene matches: 3. CDR3 DNA: TGTGCCAGCAGCTTGGGACAGGGAATCTATGGCTACACCTTC. As protein: CASSLGQGIYGYTF. The variable domain in full, with the rest retrieved from reference TRBV7-9 and TRBJ1-2, is DTGVSQNPRHKITKRGQNVTFRCDPISEHNRLYWYRQTLGQGPEFLTYFQNEAQLEKSRLLSDRFSAERPKGSFSTLEIQRTEQGDSAMYLCASSLGQGIYGYTFGSGTRLTVV.